Listed below are T cell receptor beta chains from one sample, sequenced in a study of blood T cell repertoires in COVID-19. The data were produced by immunoSEQ multiplex PCR, yet TCRdb's version contains in-frame clones alone and is incomplete. The profile shows fewer than 90,000 clones, 70% to 85% of them singletons. Sequencing was done on a sample of peripheral blood. These receptors came from a woman in her fifties or sixties with acute or convalescent COVID-19. Both conserved end residues are part of each CDR3. The D gene is left open where the match is weak. Not all rows give a size; the values are once, few, many and, for expanded clones, a class.

cdr3_length j_call clone_size v_call d_call cdr3_nt cdr3_aa
17 TRBJ1-2 NA TRBV27 NA TGTGCCAGCAGTTTATCCTCCCTGGCAGGGCTCAACTATGGCTACACCTTC CASSLSSLAGLNYGYTF
14 TRBJ1-6 few TRBV5-4 TRBD1 TGTGCCAGCAGCGCGGGACAGGGAAATTCACCCCTCCACTTT CASSAGQGNSPLHF
14 TRBJ2-7 NA TRBV18 TRBD1 TGTGCCAGCTCACCAGGGACAGGGTTCTACGAGCAGTACTTC CASSPGTGFYEQYF
12 TRBJ2-3 NA TRBV6-2/TRBV6-3 NA TGTGCCAGCAGTTACGGGCCAGGCACGCAGTATTTT CASSYGPGTQYF
13 TRBJ1-1 NA TRBV9 NA TGTGCCAGCAGCGTAGGGGCAGGCAGTGGAGCTTTCTTT CASSVGAGSGAFF
16 TRBJ2-4 NA TRBV10-3 NA TGTGCCATCAGTGAGAGAGCTAGCTCGGCGAAAAACATTCAGTACTTC CAISERASSAKNIQYF
15 TRBJ2-7 many TRBV6-5 NA TGTGCCAGCAAGGGAAGGGCCGAGTCCACTAGCGAGCAGTACTTC CASKGRAESTSEQYF
15 TRBJ1-2 NA TRBV27 TRBD1 TGTGCCAGCAGTCAAGGGACAGGGGGCATCTATGGCTACACCTTC CASSQGTGGIYGYTF
12 TRBJ1-1 few TRBV28 NA TGTGCCAGCACGCGGATTAGATCTGAAGCTTTCTTT CASTRIRSEAFF
16 TRBJ2-2 NA TRBV5-1 NA TGCGCCAGCAGCACTAGTCTGGGGGCGCAGGTCGGGGAGCTGTTTTTT CASSTSLGAQVGELFF
14 TRBJ1-2 NA TRBV30 TRBD1 TGTGCCTGGACTCGACAGGGTACCGGCTTTGGCTACACCTTC CAWTRQGTGFGYTF
15 TRBJ2-1 NA TRBV9 NA TGTGCCAGCAGCGTAGGGGTGGGGGCGTCGGATGAGCAGTTCTTC CASSVGVGASDEQFF
15 TRBJ1-1 NA TRBV19 NA TGTGCCAGTAGTATAGGAGGACTCACGAACACTGAAGCTTTCTTT CASSIGGLTNTEAFF
16 TRBJ2-2 NA TRBV7-7 NA TGTGCCAGCAGCTTAGCCCGTACAGGGAACACCGGGGAGCTGTTTTTT CASSLARTGNTGELFF
14 TRBJ2-7 NA TRBV19 NA TGTGCCAGTAGTTCCCGGGAAAGCTCCTACGAGCAGTACTTC CASSSRESSYEQYF
11 TRBJ2-1 once TRBV12-3/TRBV12-4 TRBD2 TGCTGCAGCGGGGGCATGAATGAGCAGTTCTTC CCSGGMNEQFF
12 TRBJ2-2 NA TRBV25-1 NA TGTGCCAGCGCCCGAGACACCGGGGAGCTGTTTTTT CASARDTGELFF
14 TRBJ1-1 NA TRBV28 NA TGTGCCAGCCGGCAGGACTACATGAACACTGAAGCTTTCTTT CASRQDYMNTEAFF
13 TRBJ2-7 NA TRBV5-6 NA TGTGCCAGCAGCCCTGACTTATCCTACGAGCAGTACTTC CASSPDLSYEQYF
12 TRBJ2-3 NA TRBV7-2 TRBD2 TGTGCCAGCAGCACTGGAGCGGGGGCGCAGTATTTT CASSTGAGAQYF